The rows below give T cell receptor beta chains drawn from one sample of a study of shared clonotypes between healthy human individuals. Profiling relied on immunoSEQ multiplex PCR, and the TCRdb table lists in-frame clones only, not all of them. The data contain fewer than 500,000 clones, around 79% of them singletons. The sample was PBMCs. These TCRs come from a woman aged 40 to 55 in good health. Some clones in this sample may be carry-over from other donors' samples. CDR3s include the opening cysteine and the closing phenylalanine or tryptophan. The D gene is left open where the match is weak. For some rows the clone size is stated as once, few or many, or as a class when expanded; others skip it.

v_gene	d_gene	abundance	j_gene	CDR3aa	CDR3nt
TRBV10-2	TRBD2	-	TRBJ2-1	CASSESGTSAISSYNEQFF	TGCGCCAGCAGTGAGTCAGGGACTAGCGCGATAAGCTCCTACAATGAGCAGTTCTTC
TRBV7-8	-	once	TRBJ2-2	CASSPRHSNTGELFF	TGTGCCAGCAGCCCGCGACACTCGAACACCGGGGAGCTGTTTTTT
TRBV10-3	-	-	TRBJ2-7	CAISESDRIAYYEQYF	TGTGCCATCAGTGAGTCTGACCGAATCGCTTACTACGAGCAGTACTTC
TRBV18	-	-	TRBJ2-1	CASSPMARSNNEQFF	TGTGCCAGCTCACCAATGGCTCGGTCCAACAATGAGCAGTTCTTC
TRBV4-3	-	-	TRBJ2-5	CASSLQTAPQETQYF	TGCGCCAGCAGCCTACAGACAGCGCCCCAGGAGACCCAGTACTTC
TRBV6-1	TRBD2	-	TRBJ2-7	CASSELVSGSGGQYF	TGTGCCAGCAGCGAGCTTGTTAGCGGGAGTGGGGGGCAGTACTTC
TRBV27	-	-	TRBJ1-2	CASSSGINYGYTF	TGTGCCAGCAGTTCTGGGATAAACTATGGCTACACCTTC
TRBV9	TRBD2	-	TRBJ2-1	CASSTSSGVYNEQFF	TGTGCCAGCAGCACCTCTAGCGGGGTCTACAATGAGCAGTTCTTC
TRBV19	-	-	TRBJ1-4	CASSIQGEEKLFF	TGTGCCAGTAGTATACAGGGCGAGGAAAAACTGTTTTTT
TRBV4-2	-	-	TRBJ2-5	CASSQEGMAQYF	TGTGCCAGCAGCCAAGAAGGGATGGCCCAGTACTTC
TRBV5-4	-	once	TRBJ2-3	CASSLGASSTDTQYF	TGTGCCAGCAGCTTGGGCGCATCTAGCACAGATACGCAGTATTTT
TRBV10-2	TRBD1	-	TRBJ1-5	CASSGAGGNQPQHF	TGCGCCAGCAGTGGGGCAGGGGGTAATCAGCCCCAGCATTTT
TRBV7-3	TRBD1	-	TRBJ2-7	CASSPGTGGGYEQYF	TGTGCCAGCAGCCCCGGGACAGGTGGCGGCTACGAGCAGTACTTC
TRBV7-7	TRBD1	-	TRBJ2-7	CASSLARGYEQYF	TGTGCTAGCAGCTTAGCCAGGGGGTACGAGCAGTACTTC
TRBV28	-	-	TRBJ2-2	CASRPGLTDTGELFF	TGTGCCAGCAGACCGGGACTCACCGACACCGGGGAGCTGTTTTTT
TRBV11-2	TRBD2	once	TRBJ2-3	CASSSARGADTQYF	TGTGCCAGCAGCTCCGCGCGGGGGGCAGATACGCAGTATTTT
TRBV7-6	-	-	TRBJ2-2	CASSLSPNAGELFF	TGTGCCAGCAGCTTATCCCCCAACGCCGGGGAGCTGTTTTTT
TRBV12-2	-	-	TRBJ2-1	CASRLPGLAGKDEQFF	TGTGCAAGTCGCTTGCCCGGACTAGCGGGAAAGGATGAGCAGTTCTTC
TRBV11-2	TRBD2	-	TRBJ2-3	CASSLGWWTSGTSTDTQYF	TGTGCCAGCAGCTTAGGATGGTGGACTAGCGGGACTAGCACAGATACGCAGTATTTT
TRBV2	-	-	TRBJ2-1	CASTRTGDRHVLRFF	TGTGCCAGCACCCGAACGGGGGACAGACACGTTCTTCGGTTCTTC
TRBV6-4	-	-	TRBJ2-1	CASSARDVDEQFF	TGTGCCAGCAGTGCCCGGGACGTCGATGAGCAGTTCTTC
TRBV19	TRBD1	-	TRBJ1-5	CASTPGQGNQPQHF	TGTGCCAGCACCCCGGGACAGGGGAATCAGCCCCAGCATTTT
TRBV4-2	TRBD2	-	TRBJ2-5	CASSQGLAGAQETQYF	TGTGCCAGCAGCCAAGGACTAGCGGGAGCTCAAGAGACCCAGTACTTC
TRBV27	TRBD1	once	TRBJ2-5	CASRTGWETQYF	TGTGCCAGCAGGACAGGGTGGGAGACCCAGTACTTC
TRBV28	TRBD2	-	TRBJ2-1	CASSGTSGIPSYNEQFF	TGTGCCAGCAGCGGGACTAGCGGGATTCCGTCCTACAATGAGCAGTTCTTC
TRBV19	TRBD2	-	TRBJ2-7	CASSWHGTRTYEQYF	TGTGCCAGTAGTTGGCACGGGACTAGAACCTACGAGCAGTACTTC
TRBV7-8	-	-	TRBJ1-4	CASSRSLSGLDEKLFF	TGTGCCAGCAGCCGATCCCTTTCGGGACTAGATGAAAAACTGTTTTTT
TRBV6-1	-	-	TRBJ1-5	CASSQVQGSGNQPQHF	TGTGCCAGCAGTCAAGTACAGGGTTCGGGCAATCAGCCCCAGCATTTT
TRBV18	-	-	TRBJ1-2	CASSPSQGDYGYTF	TGTGCCAGCTCACCATCGCAGGGTGACTATGGCTACACCTTC
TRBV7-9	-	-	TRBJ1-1	CASRHTTRNTEAFF	TGTGCCAGCAGGCACACCACCCGGAACACTGAAGCTTTCTTT
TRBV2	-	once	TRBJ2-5	CAGSAEQETQYF	TGTGCCGGCTCTGCAGAACAAGAGACCCAGTACTTC
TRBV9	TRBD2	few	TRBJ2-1	CASSATGTTGDEQFF	TGTGCCAGCAGCGCAACCGGGACTACGGGGGATGAGCAGTTCTTC
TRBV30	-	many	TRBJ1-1	CAWSRQNTEAFF	TGTGCCTGGAGTCGACAGAACACTGAAGCTTTCTTT
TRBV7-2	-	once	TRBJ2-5	CASSLASQETQYF	TGTGCCAGCAGCTTAGCCAGTCAAGAGACCCAGTACTTC
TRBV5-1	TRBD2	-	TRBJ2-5	CASSSTSGSLQETQYF	TGCGCCAGCAGCTCTACTAGCGGGAGCCTACAGGAGACCCAGTACTTC
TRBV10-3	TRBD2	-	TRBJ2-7	CAISESKSGGRSYQLF	TGTGCCATCAGTGAGTCGAAGTCTGGCGGGAGATCTTACCAACTCTTC
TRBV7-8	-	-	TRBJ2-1	CASSLGLRGNEQFF	TGTGCCAGCAGCTTAGGGCTACGGGGGAATGAGCAGTTCTTC
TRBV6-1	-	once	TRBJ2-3	CASSVLSSTDTQYF	TGTGCCAGCAGTGTTTTATCTAGCACAGATACGCAGTATTTT